Sequencing of this TCR beta chain was carried out in a study of blood T cell repertoires in COVID-19. This clone was seen only once. Original handling: The assay estimated nucleated cells by amplifying reference gene primers. Assay: immunoSEQ multiplex PCR; the TCRdb copy retains only in-frame clones and omits some. That table is the source of V, J and clone size, and D and trimming were worked out from the DNA. Of about 190,000 clones in the sample, 85% to 90% were seen once. CDR3 length equals 16 residues. V shed 5 bases, J shed 5 bases, and the junction held 9 bases outside the gene matches. Germline assignment: CDR1 GTSNPN and CDR2 SVGIG (reference sequence).

Sequencing used peripheral blood. The chain couples TRBV30 to TRBJ2-1, with TRBD2 matching 13 bases. This receptor was obtained from a man younger than 30 with active or convalescent COVID-19. The CDR3 DNA reads TGTGCCTGGGCCAAGAGGGGACTAGCGGGGCACAATGAGCAGTTCTTC. It specifies CAWAKRGLAGHNEQFF.